At least ten counts were recorded for the clone carrying this TCR beta chain. V lost 3 bases to trimming and J lost 6 bases, with 14 bases between them. Germline V CDR1 and CDR2: KGHSH, LQKENI. The CDR3 runs to 15 residues. Unique molecular identifier tags were affixed to discrete cDNA molecules. TCRdb re-called the 5' RACE reads through MiXCR, storing one row per CDR3 protein. Of approximately 30,000 distinct CDR3 sequences in the sample, around 7% were seen once. This sample is part of a study of early T cells in non-severe SARS-CoV-2 infection. Sequencing was performed on whole blood. This TCR was recovered from an adult who was a healthcare worker with PCR-confirmed SARS-CoV-2 infection or an uninfected control (not recorded which). The rearrangement joins TRBV18 to TRBJ2-2; D possibly uses TRBD1 or TRBD2 (5 bases each). CDR3 in DNA: TGTGCCAGCTCACCTCAGCAGGGAGTACCCGGGGAGCTGTTTTTT. It encodes CASSPQQGVPGELFF.